This TCR beta chain was obtained from a study of T cell responses to AZD1222 COVID-19 vaccine. General study findings and limits: Among the donors, most were white British and more were female, and clonal diversity was possibly underestimated.

This clone was detected once. Its antigen is unidentified. Assay: immunoSEQ multiplex PCR; the TCRdb copy retains only in-frame clones and omits some. Of under 200,000 clones in the sample, approximately 90% were seen once. The V and J ends lost 2 bases and 7 bases, in that order; junction bases with no gene match: 8. The germline V gene encodes CDR1 GTSNPN and CDR2 SVGIG (reference sequence). The CDR3 is made up of 15 amino acids. The receptor was derived from an adult in good health. The rearrangement joins TRBV30 to TRBJ1-4; 9 nucleotides align to TRBD1. The sequenced sample was peripheral blood, obtained on day 0 of AZD1222 vaccination. The CDR3 nucleotides are TGTGCCTGGAGTCCAAAGACAGGGGGAGGTGAAAAACTGTTTTTT. It translates to CAWSPKTGGGEKLFF.